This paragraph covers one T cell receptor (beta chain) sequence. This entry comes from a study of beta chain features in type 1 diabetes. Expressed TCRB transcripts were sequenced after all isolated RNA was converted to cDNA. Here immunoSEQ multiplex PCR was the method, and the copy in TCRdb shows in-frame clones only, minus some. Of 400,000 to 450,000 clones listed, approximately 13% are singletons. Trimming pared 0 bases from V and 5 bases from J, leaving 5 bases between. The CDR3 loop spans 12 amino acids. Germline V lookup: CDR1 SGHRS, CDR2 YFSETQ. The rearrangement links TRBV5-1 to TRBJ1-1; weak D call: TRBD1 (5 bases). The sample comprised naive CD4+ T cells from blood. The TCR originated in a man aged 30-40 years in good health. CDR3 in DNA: TGCGCCAGCAGCTTGGACAGGACTGAAGCTTTCTTT. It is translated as CASSLDRTEAFF.